The next 10 T cell receptor beta chains were all read from a single sample in a study of CD8+CD57+ T cells in acquired aplastic anemia. The authors sequenced patients whose flow cytometry had shown CD8+CD57+ cell expansion. The use of genomic DNA as template underpinned the TCR beta VDJ and CDR3 profiling. MiXCR, run by TCRdb on the reads, gives a single entry per CDR3 protein. Among around 290,000 distinct CDR3 sequences listed, 56% were seen once. Input material: sorted CD4+, CD8+, or CD8+CD57+ T cells (not recorded which) from PBMCs. The receptors were gathered from a human donor with aplastic anemia.

V gene TRBV29-1 combines with J gene TRBJ1-5; 7 positions agree with TRBD1. V lost 4 bases to trimming and J lost 3 bases; unmatched junction nucleotides: 3. The CDR3 has 13 amino acids. CDR1 and CDR2 from the germline V gene are SQVTM and ANQGSEA. CDR3 DNA: TGCAGCGTTGGACAGGGCAACAATCAGCCCCAGCATTTT. Its translation: CSVGQGNNQPQHF.

V is TRBV10-3 and J is TRBJ1-5; 9 bases line up with TRBD1. V dropped 3 bases and J dropped 4; count of bases not matched to a gene: 10. The CDR3 runs 17 residues. The V gene's germline CDR1 is ENHRY and CDR2 SYGVKD. Here the CDR3 DNA reads TGTGCCATCAGTGAACTTAGGACAGGGGCAGGGAATCAGCCCCAGCATTTT. Its protein is CAISELRTGAGNQPQHF.

V usage is TRBV20-1 and J usage is TRBJ1-5, with D possibly matching TRBD1 (5 bases). The germline V gene encodes CDR1 DFQATT and CDR2 SNEGSKA (reference sequence). CDR3 length equals 15 residues. V was clipped by 3 bases and J by 2 bases, with 14 bases between them. The CDR3 is CSARGGTVRNQPQHF. The CDR3 region has the DNA TGCAGTGCTAGGGGGGGTACCGTTCGCAATCAGCCCCAGCATTTT.

This clonotype was counted ten times or more. The chain recombines TRBV5-8 with TRBJ1-5, with a possible D match to TRBD1 (6 bases). Germline CDR1 SGHTS, CDR2 YDEGEE. The CDR3 runs to 17 residues. Trimming pared 0 bases from V and 2 bases from J, leaving 15 bases between. The CDR3 bases are TGTGCCAGCAGCTTGGAGCTGGGGGCAAGGGGCAATCAGCCCCAGCATTTT. Its protein product is CASSLELGARGNQPQHF.

The V call is TRBV7-2, the J call TRBJ2-7, with 8 bases fitting TRBD1. The CDR3 spans 14 residues. V shed 4 bases, J shed 6 bases, and the junction held 8 bases outside the gene matches. Germline lookup yields CDR1 SGHTA and CDR2 FQGNSA. CDR3 DNA sequence: TGTGCCAGCAGCTCCAGGACAGGGCGGCCCGAGCAGTACTTC. Translated, it gives CASSSRTGRPEQYF.

V is TRBV6-5 and J is TRBJ2-7, with a tentative D call TRBD2 (6 bases). This CDR3 is built from 14 residues. V was cut by 2 bases and J by 3 bases, with 11 bases left in between. Germline CDR1 is MNHEY and CDR2 is SVGAGI. The CDR3 here is CASSYGETSYEQYF. The CDR3 DNA follows: TGTGCCAGCAGTTACGGGGAGACTAGCTACGAGCAGTACTTC.

The chain recombines TRBV12-3 or TRBV12-4 with TRBJ1-6, with D tentatively TRBD1 (5 bases). V was cut by 6 bases and J by 12 bases, with 18 bases left in between. The CDR3 has 14 residues. The CDR3 DNA reads as TGTGCCAGCAGGCCGTCCGGGGGGAGGAGACCCCTCCACTTT. Residues: CASRPSGGRRPLHF.

This clonotype is a singleton in its sample. V usage is TRBV4-2 and J usage is TRBJ2-7, with D possibly being TRBD2 (6 bases). The CDR3 runs to 15 residues. V was cut by 1 base and J by 0 bases, with 10 bases left in between. Germline V gene sequence: CDR1 LGHNA, CDR2 YNFKEQ. The CDR3 nucleotides read TGTGCCAGCAGCCAAGGGGACTCCGGCTCCTACGAGCAGTACTTC. Amino acid sequence: CASSQGDSGSYEQYF.

V and J are TRBV19 and TRBJ1-3, with TRBD1 as a possible D gene (5 bases). V lost 3 bases and J 8 bases, leaving 14 bases between the germline ends. The CDR3 is 14 amino acids. The germline V gene has CDR1 LNHDA and CDR2 SQIVND (reference sequence). CDR3 amino acids: CASSILAGTDTIYF. CDR3 DNA sequence: TGTGCCAGTAGTATCCTTGCCGGGACGGACACCATATATTTT.

The sample holds many counts of this clonotype. V usage is TRBV27 and J usage is TRBJ1-1; D gene unclear. Germline V gene data show CDR1 as MNHEY and CDR2 as SMNVEV (reference sequence). Deletions cut 2 bases from V and 1 base from J, with 11 bases between. CDR3 size: 15 residues. CDR3 sequence reads: CASSLLQAGNTEAFF. Here the CDR3 DNA reads TGTGCCAGCAGTTTACTTCAGGCCGGGAACACTGAAGCTTTCTTT.